The 20 T cell receptor beta chains presented below share a single source sample, sequenced in a study of T cell responses to AZD1222 COVID-19 vaccine. Measured with immunoSEQ multiplex PCR; TCRdb has only the in-frame clones, and not every one. The table has around 45,000 clones, 80% to 95% seen once. This sample comprised peripheral blood, obtained 28 days after the second AZD1222 dose. The receptor set was obtained from an adult who received the AZD1222 COVID-19 vaccine.

Only a few counts were recorded for this clone. The same CDR3 is also encoded by other DNA sequences in this sample. V and J are TRBV6-5 and TRBJ1-2; tentatively, D is TRBD1 (6 bases). This CDR3 is built from 12 residues. The V gene's germline CDR1 is MNHEY and CDR2 SVGAGI. With 10 bases removed from V and 0 bases from J, the gap between germline ends came to 9 bases. In DNA, the CDR3 is TGTGCCACCAGGACAGCTAACTATGGCTACACCTTC. Translating gives CATRTANYGYTF.

The chain couples TRBV6-6 to TRBJ2-7; 9 bases map to TRBD1. V gave up 5 bases and J gave up 4 bases; unmatched junction bases: 9. Germline V gene lookup returns CDR1 MNHNY and CDR2 SVGAGI (reference sequence). This CDR3 has 15 amino acids. As DNA, the CDR3 is TGTGCCAGCAGTCTATCACCGGGACAGGGATACGAGCAGTACTTC. Translated: CASSLSPGQGYEQYF.

This sequence joins TRBV6-5 and TRBJ2-7, with 7 bases that match TRBD1. Per germline, CDR1 MNHEY and CDR2 SVGAGI. CDR3 length: 13 amino acids. The V and J ends lost 9 bases and 0 bases, in that order; junction bases with no gene match: 5. The CDR3 coding sequence is TGTGCCAGTAACAGGGGCGCCTCCTACGAGCAGTACTTC. It translates to CASNRGASYEQYF.

This sequence joins TRBV4-1 and TRBJ1-6; possibly TRBD1 for D (6 bases). Germline CDR1 MGHRA, CDR2 YSYEKL. The CDR3 runs to 17 residues. V lost 7 bases and J 2 bases, leaving 18 bases between the germline ends. CDR3 sequence: CASTPKGGKTYNSPLHF. CDR3 coding DNA: TGCGCCAGCACCCCCAAGGGGGGGAAGACCTATAATTCACCCCTCCACTTT.

The gene calls are TRBV6-5 and TRBJ2-5; D call uncertain. This CDR3 is built from 11 residues. The V end lost 0 bases, the J end lost 7 bases, and 3 bases lay between the germline ends. Germline V CDR1 and CDR2: MNHEY, SVGAGI. This CDR3 is CASSYSGTQYF. Written as DNA, the CDR3 is TGTGCCAGCAGTTACTCTGGGACCCAGTACTTC.

The rearrangement uses TRBV5-6 and TRBJ1-3; no clear D gene. The CDR3 sequence is 15 residues long. Germline V gives CDR1 SGHDT, CDR2 YYEEEE. The germline V and J ends were trimmed by 4 bases and 4 bases, with 15 bases remaining between them. The CDR3: CASSTDPSPGNTIYF. For the CDR3, the DNA is TGTGCCAGCAGCACCGATCCTTCGCCCGGAAACACCATATATTTT.

For the CDR3, the DNA is TGTGCCAGCAGTCCGGGATCGGACTATGGCTACACCTTC. This sequence encodes CASSPGSDYGYTF. V usage is TRBV6-5 and J usage is TRBJ1-2, with no clear D. Trimming cost V 5 bases and J 3 bases, with 10 bases left between them. Germline CDR1 and CDR2: MNHEY and SVGAGI. This CDR3 is 13 amino acids long.

This chain's CDR3 is CASSLGGTGSYEQYF. In DNA, the CDR3 is TGCGCCAGCAGCTTGGGCGGGACAGGCTCCTACGAGCAGTACTTC. J is TRBJ2-7 and V is TRBV5-1; 8 bases agree with TRBD1. J was trimmed by 0 bases and V by 0 bases; bases with no gene match: 2. Looked up from germline, CDR1 is SGHRS and CDR2 is YFSETQ. The CDR3 runs to 15 residues.

The CDR3 sequence: CASSESLVAGHTDTQYF. CDR3 DNA sequence: TGTGCCAGCAGTGAAAGTTTGGTCGCGGGCCACACAGATACGCAGTATTTT. The chain couples TRBV2 to TRBJ2-3; possibly TRBD2 for D (5 bases). CDR3 length: 17 residues. CDR1 is SNHLY, CDR2 FYNNEI, per germline. V was clipped by 2 bases and J by 2 bases, with 17 bases between them.

The chain recombines TRBV12-5 with TRBJ1-1; D is uncertain. The V end was cut by 1 base, the J end by 1 base, with 7 bases between. Germline V gene lookup returns CDR1 LGHNT and CDR2 FRNRAP. This CDR3 contains 14 residues. CDR3 coding DNA: TGTGCTAGTGGTTTGGAACAGTCGAACACTGAAGCTTTCTTT. Its translation is CASGLEQSNTEAFF.

The rearrangement joins TRBV12-3 or TRBV12-4 to TRBJ1-5; the D gene is possibly TRBD1 (6 bases). V shed 3 bases and J shed 8 bases, with 11 bases lying between them. CDR3 size: 13 residues. The CDR3 loop is CASSFRGREPQHF. The CDR3 DNA reads as TGTGCCAGCAGTTTCAGGGGAAGGGAGCCCCAGCATTTT.

The J gene is TRBJ1-6, the V gene TRBV6-2 or TRBV6-3, with D unresolved. Trimming took 0 bases from V and 10 from J, leaving 13 bases between them. Germline V gene lookup returns CDR1 MNHEY and CDR2 SVGEGT. This CDR3 has 15 amino acids. The CDR3: CASSYSALVGSPLHF. CDR3 in DNA: TGTGCCAGCAGTTACTCGGCCCTCGTCGGCTCACCCCTCCACTTT.

The table lists this clone with a few counts. The chain links TRBV4-1 to TRBJ1-4, with D hard to call. The CDR3 length is 13 residues. Trimming pared 4 bases from V and 4 bases from J, leaving 7 bases between. Germline lookup yields CDR1 MGHRA and CDR2 YSYEKL. The CDR3: CASSPVGNEKLFF. CDR3 nucleotide sequence: TGCGCCAGCAGCCCTGTGGGTAATGAAAAACTGTTTTTT.

CDR3 in DNA: TGTGCCAGCAGTGATGGCTCTGGAAACACCATATATTTT. Its translation is CASSDGSGNTIYF. The gene calls are TRBV6-1 and TRBJ1-3, with unresolved D. Germline CDR1 MNHNS, CDR2 SASEGT. V lost 3 bases to trimming and J lost 0 bases, with 3 bases between them. CDR3 length equals 13 residues.

The V call is TRBV5-4, the J call TRBJ2-1; D might be TRBD2 (6 bases). This CDR3 contains 13 residues. Germline CDR1 and CDR2: SGHNT and YYREEE (reference sequence). Trimming shortened V by 4 bases and J by 7 bases, and 12 bases separated the two germline ends. CDR3 sequence reads: CASSVGTFNEQFF. CDR3 nucleotides: TGTGCCAGCAGCGTCGGGACTTTTAATGAGCAGTTCTTC.

This clone is a singleton in its sample. The CDR3 nucleotides are TGTGCCGTTGGTGGGCAGGGTGGTAATTCACCCCTCCACTTT. This encodes CAVGGQGGNSPLHF. V is TRBV25-1 and J is TRBJ1-6; a weak D match, TRBD1 (5 bases). The ends were cut back, 11 bases at V and 6 bases at J, with 17 bases in the middle. CDR3 length equals 14 residues. CDR1 is MGHDK and CDR2 is SYGVNS in the germline V gene.

V and J are TRBV19 and TRBJ1-2, with 7 nucleotides matching TRBD1. V lost 9 bases and J lost 4; bases outside the gene matches: 11. In germline, CDR1 is LNHDA, CDR2 SQIVND (reference sequence). CDR3 length: 14 amino acids. This CDR3 reads CASNLQGTGYGYTF. The CDR3 coding sequence is TGTGCCAGCAACCTACAGGGGACGGGCTATGGCTACACCTTC.

The CDR3 protein is CAISEQGLVGTEAFF. CDR3 DNA sequence: TGTGCCATCAGTGAACAGGGCTTAGTGGGAACTGAAGCTTTCTTT. The V gene is TRBV10-3, the J gene TRBJ1-1; the D gene is possibly TRBD1 (6 bases). The length of the CDR3 is 15 residues. V was cut by 3 bases and J by 5 bases, with 16 bases left in between. Germline-derived CDR1 and CDR2 are ENHRY and SYGVKD.

Concerning this clone itself: Other DNA sequences in this specimen translate into the identical CDR3. The chain combines TRBV6-2 or TRBV6-3 with TRBJ1-6; D unclear. Germline CDR1 reads MNHEY; CDR2 reads SVGEGT. Deletions cut 4 bases from V and 10 bases from J, with 5 bases between. CDR3 length: 11 residues. The CDR3 DNA is TGTGCCAGCAGTTCGGCATCACCCCTCCACTTT. Translated: CASSSASPLHF.

The chain links TRBV6-2 or TRBV6-3 to TRBJ1-1; a weak D match, TRBD1 (6 bases). V was pared by 2 bases and J by 1 base, with 11 bases between. Germline V gene lookup returns CDR1 MNHEY and CDR2 SVGEGT. This CDR3 is 15 amino acids long. CDR3 DNA: TGTGCCAGCAGTTACAGGGGGTCCGGGAACACTGAAGCTTTCTTT. Translation: CASSYRGSGNTEAFF.